This TCR beta chain comes out of a study of T cells in localized non-small cell lung cancer (dated by TCRdb to the early 2020s). Broadly, across the study: The study examined T cell repertoires in approximately 240 patients with early-stage NSCLC and compared tumors with uninvolved tumor-adjacent lungs. Of the NSCLC patients, 129 were male and approximately 99 were female, and the mean age was approximately 66 years. The cohort consisted of 236 treatment-naive NSCLC patients whose localized lung tumors had been resected.

The paper's findings and limits, for the study overall: Because multi-region tumor sequencing was not done, intratumor heterogeneity could not be ruled out. Higher blood T cell density associated with longer overall survival, while higher adjacent-lung clonality associated with shorter survival. A median of around 57 of the top 100 tumor clones turned up in the paired uninvolved adjacent lung, and some 27 of those clones also ranked among the top 100 of that same adjacent lung. The highest T cell clonality was observed in uninvolved tumor-adjacent lung, where clonality exceeded that of tumor, suggesting that antigenic responses were more focused in uninvolved tumor-adjacent lung. Because of the exploratory design, TCR variables were selected using unadjusted p-values without false-discovery rate correction.

The immunoSEQ Assay was used to sequence TCR beta CDR3 regions from DNA. The published analysis was carried out like this. T cell density was computed as TCR beta template counts normalized to usable DNA estimated by amplifying housekeeping genes. Richness was estimated using the preseqR package, with extrapolation to 400,000 templates for PBMC samples and to 120,000 templates for tissue samples. Clonality was calculated as one minus Pielou's evenness. Differential abundance testing on productive amino-acid clonotypes, with a minimum total count of 5 and an alpha of 0.1, was used to identify tissue-enriched TCRs. Repertoire overlap between compartments was quantified with the Jaccard Index and Morisita Overlap Index. GLIPH clustered TCR beta CDR3s with public tetramer-defined viral CDR3s; viral motifs required at least three viral sequences plus V-gene enrichment. What TCRdb holds here is the immuneACCESS table cut down to in-frame rearrangements. Part of the clones is not present; checked against another copy, under half of the missing clones reflect an unresolved V gene, and the others are unexplained. That table furnishes V, J and clone size, whereas the DNA furnished D and trimming. Here the sample has over 30,000 clones; about nine tenths occur a single time. The leading ten clones occupy around 6.1% of the sample.

At the junction V is shortened by 5 bases and J by 6 bases; bases outside the gene matches: 5. The CDR3, from cysteine to phenylalanine, totals 13 residues. This entry keeps only the CDR3 DNA: 39 bases, framed from base 1. Based on the germline V gene (reference sequence), the CDR1 and CDR2 sequences are SEHNR and FQNEAQ. Of note for this clone: Its antigen is unknown. Base qualities were left out, and no much larger clone turns up one base away.

At diagnosis, tumor, uninvolved tumor-adjacent lung and peripheral blood were collected and then preserved as a mix of FFPE and fresh-frozen material. For TCR repertoire profiling, the blood samples were analyzed as peripheral blood mononuclear cells. Sequences were derived from peripheral blood mononuclear cells, sampled before any cancer treatment. This receptor was taken from a male donor older than 55 with stage II lung adenocarcinoma. The rearranged segments are TRBV7-9 and TRBJ2-7; TRBD1 lines up with 9 middle nucleotides. The DNA sequence is as follows: TGTGCCAGCAGCAGAGGACAGGGGAGCGAGCAGTACTTC. The translation is CASSRGQGSEQYF.